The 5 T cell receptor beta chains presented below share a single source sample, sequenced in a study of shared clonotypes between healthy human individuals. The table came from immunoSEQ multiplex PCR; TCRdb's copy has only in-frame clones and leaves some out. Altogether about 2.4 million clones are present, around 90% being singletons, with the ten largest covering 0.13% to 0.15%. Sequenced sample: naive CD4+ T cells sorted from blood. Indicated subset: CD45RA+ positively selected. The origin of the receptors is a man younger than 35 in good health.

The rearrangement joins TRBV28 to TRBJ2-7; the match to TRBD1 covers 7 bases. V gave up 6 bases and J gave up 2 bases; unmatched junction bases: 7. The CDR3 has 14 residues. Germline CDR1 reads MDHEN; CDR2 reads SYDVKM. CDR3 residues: CASSNSDRPYEQYF. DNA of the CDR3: TGTGCCAGCAGCAACTCGGACAGGCCCTACGAGCAGTACTTC.

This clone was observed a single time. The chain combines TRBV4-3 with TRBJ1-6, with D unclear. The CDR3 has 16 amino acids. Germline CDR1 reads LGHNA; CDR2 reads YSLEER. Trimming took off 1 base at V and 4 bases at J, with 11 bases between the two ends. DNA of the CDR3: TGCGCCAGCAGCCAAGTGGGTGGCGGGTATAATTCACCCCTCCACTTT. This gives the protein CASSQVGGGYNSPLHF.

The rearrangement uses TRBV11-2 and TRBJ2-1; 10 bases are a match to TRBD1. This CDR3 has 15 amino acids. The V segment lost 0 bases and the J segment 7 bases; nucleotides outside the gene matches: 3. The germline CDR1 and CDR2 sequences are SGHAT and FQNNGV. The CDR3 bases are TGTGCCAGCAGCTTAGACGGGACAGGGGAGAATGAGCAGTTCTTC. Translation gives CASSLDGTGENEQFF. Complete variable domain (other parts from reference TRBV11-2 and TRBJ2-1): EAGVAQSPRYKIIEKRQSVAFWCNPISGHATLYWYQQILGQGPKLLIQFQNNGVVDDSQLPKDRFSAERLKGVDSTLKIQPAKLEDSAVYLCASSLDGTGENEQFFGPGTRLTVL.

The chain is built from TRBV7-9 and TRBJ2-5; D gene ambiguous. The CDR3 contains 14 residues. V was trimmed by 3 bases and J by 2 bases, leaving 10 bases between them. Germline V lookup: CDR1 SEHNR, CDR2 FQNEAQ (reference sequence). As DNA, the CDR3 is TGTGCCAGCAGCTTTCACCGTGAACAAGAGACCCAGTACTTC. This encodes CASSFHREQETQYF.

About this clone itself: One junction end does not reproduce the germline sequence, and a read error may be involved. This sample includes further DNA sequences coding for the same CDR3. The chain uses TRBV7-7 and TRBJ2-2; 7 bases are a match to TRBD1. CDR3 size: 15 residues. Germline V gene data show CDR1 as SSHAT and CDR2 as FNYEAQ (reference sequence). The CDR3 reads CASSLGTANTGELFF. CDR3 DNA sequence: TGTGCTAGCAGCTTAGGGACAGCGAACACCGGGGAGCTGTTTTTT.